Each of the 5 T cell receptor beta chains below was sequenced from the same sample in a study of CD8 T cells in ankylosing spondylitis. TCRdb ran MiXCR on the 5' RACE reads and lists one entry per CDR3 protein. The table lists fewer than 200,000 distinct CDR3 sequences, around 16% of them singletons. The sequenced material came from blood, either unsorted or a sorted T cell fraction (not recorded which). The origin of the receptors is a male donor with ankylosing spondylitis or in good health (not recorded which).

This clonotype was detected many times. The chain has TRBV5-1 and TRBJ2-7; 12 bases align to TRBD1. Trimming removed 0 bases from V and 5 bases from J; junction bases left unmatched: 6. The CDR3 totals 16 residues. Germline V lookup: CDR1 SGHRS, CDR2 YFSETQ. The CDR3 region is CASSLAGTGGPNEQYF. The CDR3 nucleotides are TGCGCCAGCAGCTTGGCTGGGACAGGGGGCCCCAACGAGCAGTACTTC. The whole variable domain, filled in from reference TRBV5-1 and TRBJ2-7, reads KAGVTQTPRYLIKTRGQQVTLSCSPISGHRSVSWYQQTPGQGLQFLFEYFSETQRNKGNFPGRFSGRQFSNSRSEMNVSTLELGDSALYLCASSLAGTGGPNEQYFGPGTRLTVT.

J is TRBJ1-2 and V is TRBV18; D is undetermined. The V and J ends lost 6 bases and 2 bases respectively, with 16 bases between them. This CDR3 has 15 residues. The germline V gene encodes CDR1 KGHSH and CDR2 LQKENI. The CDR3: CASSTNAPPNYGYTF. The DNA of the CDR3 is TGTGCCAGCTCGACCAACGCCCCGCCAAACTATGGCTACACCTTC. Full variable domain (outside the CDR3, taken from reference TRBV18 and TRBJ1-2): NAGVMQNPRHLVRRRGQEARLRCSPMKGHSHVYWYRQLPEEGLKFMVYLQKENIIDESGMPKERFSAEFPKEGPSILRIQQVVRGDSAAYFCASSTNAPPNYGYTFGSGTRLTVV.

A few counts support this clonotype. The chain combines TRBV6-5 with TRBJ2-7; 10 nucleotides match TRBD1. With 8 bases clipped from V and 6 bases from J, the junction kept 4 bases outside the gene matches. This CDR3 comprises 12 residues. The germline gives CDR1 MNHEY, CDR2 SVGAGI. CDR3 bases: TGTGCCAGCCAGACAGGGGGCGGCGAGCAGTACTTC. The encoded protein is CASQTGGGEQYF.

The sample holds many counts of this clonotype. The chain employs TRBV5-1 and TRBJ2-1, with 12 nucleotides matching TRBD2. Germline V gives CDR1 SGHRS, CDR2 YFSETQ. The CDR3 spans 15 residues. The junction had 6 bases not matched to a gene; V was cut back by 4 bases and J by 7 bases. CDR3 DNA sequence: TGCGCCAGCAGCGAAGGACTAGCGGGAACTAATGAGCAGTTCTTC. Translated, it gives CASSEGLAGTNEQFF.

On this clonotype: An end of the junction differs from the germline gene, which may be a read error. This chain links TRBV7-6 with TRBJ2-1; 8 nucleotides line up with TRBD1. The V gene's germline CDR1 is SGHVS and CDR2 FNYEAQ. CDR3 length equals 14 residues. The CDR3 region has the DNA TGTGTCAGCAGCTTAGACGACAGGGGAAATGAGCAGTTCTTC. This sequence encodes CVSSLDDRGNEQFF.